The present entry profiles one T cell receptor (beta chain) with its context. Antigen: not known. The CDR3 runs 14 residues. Per germline, CDR1 SEHNR and CDR2 FQNEAQ (reference sequence). V shed 3 bases, J shed 2 bases, and the junction held 2 bases outside the gene matches. The sample belongs to a study of beta chain features in type 1 diabetes. Broader study findings: Patients with Type 1 diabetes showed moderately but significantly shorter TCRB CDR3s in all four CD4+ subsets. HLA influence on TCRB rearrangement stayed unresolved here. When VDJ junctions were examined, type 1 diabetes patients showed fewer insertions and more deletions.

The authors reverse transcribed all of the isolated RNA, so sequencing captured expressed TCRB transcripts. Some clones are missing from TCRdb's copy, which holds only in-frame ones; the method was immunoSEQ multiplex PCR. The data show 120,000 or so clones, 15% to 20% seen once. The specimen was central memory CD4+ T cells from blood. The receptor comes from a man aged 30-40 years with type 1 diabetes. The V gene is TRBV7-9, the J gene TRBJ2-5; the match to TRBD1 covers 8 bases. As DNA, the CDR3 is TGTGCCAGCAGCTTTCGACAGGGGCAAGAGACCCAGTACTTC. It codes for CASSFRQGQETQYF.